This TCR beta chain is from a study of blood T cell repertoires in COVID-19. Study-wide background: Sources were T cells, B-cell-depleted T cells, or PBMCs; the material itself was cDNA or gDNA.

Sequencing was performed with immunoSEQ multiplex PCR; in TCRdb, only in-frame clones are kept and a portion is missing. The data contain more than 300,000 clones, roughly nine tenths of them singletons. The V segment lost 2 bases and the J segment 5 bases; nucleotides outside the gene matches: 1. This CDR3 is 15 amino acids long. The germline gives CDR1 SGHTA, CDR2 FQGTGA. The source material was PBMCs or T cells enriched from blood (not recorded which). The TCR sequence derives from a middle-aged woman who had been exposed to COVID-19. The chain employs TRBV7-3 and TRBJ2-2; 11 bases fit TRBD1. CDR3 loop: CASSLGDRGTGELFF. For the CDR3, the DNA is TGTGCCAGCAGCTTAGGGGACAGGGGGACCGGGGAGCTGTTTTTT.